This paragraph covers one T cell receptor beta chain sequence. Antigen specificity is unknown. The sample belongs to a study of shared clonotypes between healthy human individuals. Study-wide findings and caveats: Sharing across several donors was seen in around 5% of naive CD4 clonotypes.

Sequenced by immunoSEQ multiplex PCR; TCRdb stores in-frame clones only, minus some. Seen here are a few million clones, 92% observed once, and the top ten hold 0.3% to 0.4%. V was clipped by 5 bases and J by 1 base; unmatched bases: 6. The V gene's germline CDR1 is MNHEY and CDR2 SMNVEV (reference sequence). The CDR3 totals 15 residues. Sequenced material: naive CD4+ T cells from PBMCs. Subset indicated: CD45RA+ positively selected. This clonotype originated in a man between 18 and 29 years old in good health. Some clones in this sample may be carry-over from other donors' samples. V usage is TRBV27 and J usage is TRBJ2-3; 7 bases fit TRBD1. CDR3 residues: CASSPYRGRTDTQYF. The DNA for the CDR3 is TGTGCCAGCAGTCCATACAGGGGCCGCACAGATACGCAGTATTTT.